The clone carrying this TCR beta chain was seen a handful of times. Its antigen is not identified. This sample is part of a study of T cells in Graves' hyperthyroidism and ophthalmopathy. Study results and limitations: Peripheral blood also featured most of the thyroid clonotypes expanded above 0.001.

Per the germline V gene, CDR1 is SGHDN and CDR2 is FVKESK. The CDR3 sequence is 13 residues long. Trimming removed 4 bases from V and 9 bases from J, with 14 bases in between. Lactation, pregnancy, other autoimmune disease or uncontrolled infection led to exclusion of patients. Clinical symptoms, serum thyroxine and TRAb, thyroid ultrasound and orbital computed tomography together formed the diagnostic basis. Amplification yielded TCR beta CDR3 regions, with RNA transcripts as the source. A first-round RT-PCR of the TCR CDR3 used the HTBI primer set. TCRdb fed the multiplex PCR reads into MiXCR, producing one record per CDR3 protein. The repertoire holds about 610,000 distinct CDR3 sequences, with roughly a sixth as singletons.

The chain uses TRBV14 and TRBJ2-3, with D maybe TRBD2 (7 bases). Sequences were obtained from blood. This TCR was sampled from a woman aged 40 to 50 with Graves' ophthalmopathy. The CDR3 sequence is CASSRGGQQTQYF. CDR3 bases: TGTGCCAGCAGCCGGGGGGGCCAACAAACGCAGTATTTT.